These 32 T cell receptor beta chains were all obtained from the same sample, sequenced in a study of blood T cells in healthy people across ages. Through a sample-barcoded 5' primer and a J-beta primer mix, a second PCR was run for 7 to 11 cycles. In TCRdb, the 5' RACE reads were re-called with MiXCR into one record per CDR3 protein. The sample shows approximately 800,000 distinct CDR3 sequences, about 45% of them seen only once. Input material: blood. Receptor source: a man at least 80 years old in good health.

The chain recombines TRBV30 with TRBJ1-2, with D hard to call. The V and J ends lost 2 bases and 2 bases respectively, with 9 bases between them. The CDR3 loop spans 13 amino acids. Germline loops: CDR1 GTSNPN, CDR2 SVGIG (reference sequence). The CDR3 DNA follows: TGTGCCTGGAGTAACGGGGTGAACTATGGCTACACCTTC. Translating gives CAWSNGVNYGYTF. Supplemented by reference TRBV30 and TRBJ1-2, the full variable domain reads SQTIHQWPATLVQPVGSPLSLECTVEGTSNPNLYWYRQAAGRGLQLLFYSVGIGQISSEVPQNLSASRPQDRQFILSSKKLLLSDSGFYLCAWSNGVNYGYTFGSGTRLTVV.

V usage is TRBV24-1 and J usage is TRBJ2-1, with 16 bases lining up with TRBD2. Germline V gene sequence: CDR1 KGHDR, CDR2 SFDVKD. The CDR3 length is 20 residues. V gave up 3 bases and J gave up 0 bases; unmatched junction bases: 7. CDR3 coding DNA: TGTGCCACCAGTGATCAGACCGGGACTAGCGGGAGGGCCTCCTACAATGAGCAGTTCTTC. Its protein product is CATSDQTGTSGRASYNEQFF.

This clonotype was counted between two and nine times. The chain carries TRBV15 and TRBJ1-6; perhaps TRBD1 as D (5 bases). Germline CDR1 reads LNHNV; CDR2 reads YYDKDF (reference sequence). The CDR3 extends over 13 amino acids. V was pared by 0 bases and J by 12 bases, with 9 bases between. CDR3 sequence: CATSRESGQPLHF. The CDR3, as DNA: TGTGCCACCAGCAGAGAGTCGGGGCAACCCCTCCACTTT. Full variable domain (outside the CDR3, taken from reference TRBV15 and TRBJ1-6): DAMVIQNPRYQVTQFGKPVTLSCSQTLNHNVMYWYQQKSSQAPKLLFHYYDKDFNNEADTPDNFQSRRPNTSFCFLDIRSPGLGDTAMYLCATSRESGQPLHFGNGTRLTVT.

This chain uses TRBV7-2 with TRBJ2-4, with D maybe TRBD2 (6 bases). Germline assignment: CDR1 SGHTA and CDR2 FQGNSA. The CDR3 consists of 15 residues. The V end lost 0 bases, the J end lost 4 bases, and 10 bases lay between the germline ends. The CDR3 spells CASSLAGGEKNIQYF. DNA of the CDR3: TGTGCCAGCAGCTTAGCGGGAGGAGAAAAAAACATTCAGTACTTC.

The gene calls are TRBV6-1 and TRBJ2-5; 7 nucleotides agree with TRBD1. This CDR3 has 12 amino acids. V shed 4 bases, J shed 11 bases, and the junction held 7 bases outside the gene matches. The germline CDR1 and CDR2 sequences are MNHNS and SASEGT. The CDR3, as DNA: TGTGCCAGCAGTGTAAACAGGGGCGGTCAGTACTTC. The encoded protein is CASSVNRGGQYF.

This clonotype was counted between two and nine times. The CDR3 region has the DNA TGTGCCAGCAGCCCGGAGATGATCCCCTATGGCTACACCTTC. This sequence encodes CASSPEMIPYGYTF. The chain is built from TRBV27 and TRBJ1-2, with no clear D. V was pared by 6 bases and J by 4 bases, with 15 bases between. This CDR3 has 14 residues. Germline CDR1 is MNHEY and CDR2 is SMNVEV (reference sequence).

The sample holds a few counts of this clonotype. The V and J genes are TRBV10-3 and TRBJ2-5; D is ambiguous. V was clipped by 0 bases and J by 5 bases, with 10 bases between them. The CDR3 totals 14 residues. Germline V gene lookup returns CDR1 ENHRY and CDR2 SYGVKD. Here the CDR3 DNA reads TGTGCCATCAGTGAGTCGTCTAGTATGGAGACCCAGTACTTC. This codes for CAISESSSMETQYF.

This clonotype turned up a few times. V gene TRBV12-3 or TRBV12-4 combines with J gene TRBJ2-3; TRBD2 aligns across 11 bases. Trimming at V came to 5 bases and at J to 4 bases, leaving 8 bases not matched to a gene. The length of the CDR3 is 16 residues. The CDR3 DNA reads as TGTGCCAGCAGTGCCGGACTAGCGGGTACTGCAGATACGCAGTATTTT. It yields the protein CASSAGLAGTADTQYF.

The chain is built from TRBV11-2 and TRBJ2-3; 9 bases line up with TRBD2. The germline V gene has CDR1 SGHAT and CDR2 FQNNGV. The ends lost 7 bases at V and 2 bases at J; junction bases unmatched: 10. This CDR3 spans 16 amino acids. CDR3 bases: TGTGCCAGCATCAGAGGCGGGAGGGGGGACACAGATACGCAGTATTTT. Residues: CASIRGGRGDTDTQYF.

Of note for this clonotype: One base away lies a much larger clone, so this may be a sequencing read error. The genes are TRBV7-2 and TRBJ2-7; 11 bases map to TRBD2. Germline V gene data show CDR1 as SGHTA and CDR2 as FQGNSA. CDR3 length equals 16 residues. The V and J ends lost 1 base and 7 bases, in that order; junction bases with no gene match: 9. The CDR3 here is CASSLELAGVQSEQYF. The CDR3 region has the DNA TGTGCCAGCAGCTTAGAACTAGCGGGAGTCCAAAGTGAGCAGTACTTC.

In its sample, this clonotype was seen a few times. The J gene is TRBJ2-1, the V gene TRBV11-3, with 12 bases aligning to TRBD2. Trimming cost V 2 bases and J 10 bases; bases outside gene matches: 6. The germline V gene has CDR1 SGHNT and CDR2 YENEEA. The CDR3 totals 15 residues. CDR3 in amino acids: CASSLQLAGGREQFF. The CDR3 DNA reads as TGTGCCAGCAGCTTACAGCTAGCGGGGGGGAGGGAGCAGTTCTTC.

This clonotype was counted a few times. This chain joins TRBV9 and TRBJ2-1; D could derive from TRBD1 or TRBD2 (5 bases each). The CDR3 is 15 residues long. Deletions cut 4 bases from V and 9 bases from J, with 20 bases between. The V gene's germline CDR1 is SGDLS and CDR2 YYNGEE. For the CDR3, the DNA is TGTGCCAGCAGCTCACCGGGACCCAAAAGTCCTGAGCAGTTCTTC. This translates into CASSSPGPKSPEQFF.

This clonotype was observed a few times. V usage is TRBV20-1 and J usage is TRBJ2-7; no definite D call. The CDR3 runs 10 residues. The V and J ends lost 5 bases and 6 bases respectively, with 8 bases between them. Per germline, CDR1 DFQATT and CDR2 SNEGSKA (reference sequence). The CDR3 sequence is CSASHREQYF. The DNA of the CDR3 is TGCAGTGCTTCACACCGCGAGCAGTACTTC.

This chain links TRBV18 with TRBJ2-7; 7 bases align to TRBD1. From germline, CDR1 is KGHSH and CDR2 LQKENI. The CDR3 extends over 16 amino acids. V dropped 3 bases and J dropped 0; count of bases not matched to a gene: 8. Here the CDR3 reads CASSPQEQGLSYEQYF. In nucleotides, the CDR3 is TGTGCCAGCTCACCGCAGGAACAGGGGCTCTCCTACGAGCAGTACTTC.

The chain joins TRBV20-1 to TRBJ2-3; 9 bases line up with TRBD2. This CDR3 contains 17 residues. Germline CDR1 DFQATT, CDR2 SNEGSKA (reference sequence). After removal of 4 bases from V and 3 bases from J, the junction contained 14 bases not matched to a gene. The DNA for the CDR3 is TGCAGTGCTATCGGGACTAGCTCCCTTCTCCCAACAGATACGCAGTATTTT. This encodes CSAIGTSSLLPTDTQYF.

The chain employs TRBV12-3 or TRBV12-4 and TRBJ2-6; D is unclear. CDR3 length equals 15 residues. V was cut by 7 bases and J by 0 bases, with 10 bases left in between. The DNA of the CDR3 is TGTGCCAGCACAAGGGCGGTCTCTGGGGCCAACGTCCTGACTTTC. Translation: CASTRAVSGANVLTF.

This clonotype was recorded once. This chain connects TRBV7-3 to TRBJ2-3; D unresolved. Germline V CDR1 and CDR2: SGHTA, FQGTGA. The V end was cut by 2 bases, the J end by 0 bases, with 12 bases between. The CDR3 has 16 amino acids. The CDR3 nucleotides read TGTGCCAGCAGCTTAGGAGCCAGAGCTAGCACAGATACGCAGTATTTT. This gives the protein CASSLGARASTDTQYF.

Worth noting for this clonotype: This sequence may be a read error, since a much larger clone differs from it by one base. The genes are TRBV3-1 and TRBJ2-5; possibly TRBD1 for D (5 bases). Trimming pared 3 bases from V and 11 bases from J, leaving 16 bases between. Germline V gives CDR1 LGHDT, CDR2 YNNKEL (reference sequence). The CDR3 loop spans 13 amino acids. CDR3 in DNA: TGTGCCAGCAGCCAGGGGCCGAACAATGAGCAGTACTTC. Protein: CASSQGPNNEQYF.

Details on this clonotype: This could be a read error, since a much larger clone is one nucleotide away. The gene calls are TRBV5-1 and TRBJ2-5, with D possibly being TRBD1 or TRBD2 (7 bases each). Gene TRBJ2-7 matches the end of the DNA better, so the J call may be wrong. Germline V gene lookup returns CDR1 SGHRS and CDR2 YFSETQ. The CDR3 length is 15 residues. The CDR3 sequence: CASRSLGGGTYEQYF. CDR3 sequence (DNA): TGCGCCAGCAGGTCACTGGGAGGGGGCACCTACGAGCAGTACTTC.

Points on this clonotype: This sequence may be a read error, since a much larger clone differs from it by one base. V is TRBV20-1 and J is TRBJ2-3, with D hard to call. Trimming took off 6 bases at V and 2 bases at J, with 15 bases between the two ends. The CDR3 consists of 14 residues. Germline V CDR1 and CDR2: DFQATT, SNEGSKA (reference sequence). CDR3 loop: CSAPPALLTDTQYF. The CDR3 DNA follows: TGCAGTGCCCCCCCTGCGCTGCTCACAGATACGCAGTATTTT.

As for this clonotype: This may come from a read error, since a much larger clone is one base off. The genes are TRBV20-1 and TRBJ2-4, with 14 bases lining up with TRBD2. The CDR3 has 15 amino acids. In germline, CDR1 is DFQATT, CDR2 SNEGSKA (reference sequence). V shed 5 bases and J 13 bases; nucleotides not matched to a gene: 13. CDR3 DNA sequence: TGCAGTGCTGGCTCGGGGACTAGCGGGAGAATTGAGCAGTACTTC. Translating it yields CSAGSGTSGRIEQYF.

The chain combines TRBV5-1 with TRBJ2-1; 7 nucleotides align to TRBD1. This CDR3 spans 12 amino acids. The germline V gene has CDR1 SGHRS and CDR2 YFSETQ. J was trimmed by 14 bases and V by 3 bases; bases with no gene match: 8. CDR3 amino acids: CASSSLDRVEFF. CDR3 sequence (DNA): TGCGCCAGCAGCTCCCTAGACAGGGTCGAGTTCTTC.

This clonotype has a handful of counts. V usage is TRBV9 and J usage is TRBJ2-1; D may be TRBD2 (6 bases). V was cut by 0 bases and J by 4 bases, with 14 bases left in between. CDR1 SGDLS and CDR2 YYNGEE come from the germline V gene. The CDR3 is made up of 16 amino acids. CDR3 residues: CASSVDIAEIYNEQFF. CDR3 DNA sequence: TGTGCCAGCAGCGTAGATATAGCGGAAATTTACAATGAGCAGTTCTTC.

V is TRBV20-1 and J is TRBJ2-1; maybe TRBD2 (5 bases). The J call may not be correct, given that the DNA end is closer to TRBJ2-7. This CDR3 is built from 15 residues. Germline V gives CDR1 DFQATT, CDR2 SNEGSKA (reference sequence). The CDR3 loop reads CSARGATRGGREQYF. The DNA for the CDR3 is TGCAGTGCTAGAGGTGCTACCCGGGGTGGCCGGGAGCAGTACTTC.

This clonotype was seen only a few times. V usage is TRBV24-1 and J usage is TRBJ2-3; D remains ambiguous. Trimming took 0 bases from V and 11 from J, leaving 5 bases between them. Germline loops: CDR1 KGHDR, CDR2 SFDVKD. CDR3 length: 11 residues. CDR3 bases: TGTGCCACCAGTGATTTGCTTGGGCAGTATTTT. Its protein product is CATSDLLGQYF.

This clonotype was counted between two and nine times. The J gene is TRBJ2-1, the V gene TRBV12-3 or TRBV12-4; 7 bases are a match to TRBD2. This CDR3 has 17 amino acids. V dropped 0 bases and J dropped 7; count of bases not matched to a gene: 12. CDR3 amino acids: CASSLAFLAGERNEQFF. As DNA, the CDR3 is TGTGCCAGCAGTTTAGCGTTTCTTGCGGGAGAGAGGAATGAGCAGTTCTTC.

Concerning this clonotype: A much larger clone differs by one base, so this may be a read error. Written as DNA, the CDR3 is TGCAGTGCTAGCCCCGGGCTGCGACAGGGGGCGTACCAAGAGACCCAGTACTTC. Residues: CSASPGLRQGAYQETQYF. V usage is TRBV20-1 and J usage is TRBJ2-5; 10 bases line up with TRBD1. CDR3 length: 18 amino acids. The germline V gene has CDR1 DFQATT and CDR2 SNEGSKA (reference sequence). The junction had 13 bases not matched to a gene; V was cut back by 3 bases and J by 0 bases.

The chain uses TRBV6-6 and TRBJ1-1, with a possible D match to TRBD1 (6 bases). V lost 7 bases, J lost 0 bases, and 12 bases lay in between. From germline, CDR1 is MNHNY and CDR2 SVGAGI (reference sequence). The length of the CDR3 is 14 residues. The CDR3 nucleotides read TGTGCCAGCATTTCGGACAGTATGAACACTGAAGCTTTCTTT. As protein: CASISDSMNTEAFF.

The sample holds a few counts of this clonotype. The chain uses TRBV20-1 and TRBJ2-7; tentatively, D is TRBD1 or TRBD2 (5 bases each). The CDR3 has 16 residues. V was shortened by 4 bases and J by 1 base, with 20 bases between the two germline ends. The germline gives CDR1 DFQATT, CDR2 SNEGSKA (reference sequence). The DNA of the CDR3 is TGCAGTGCTACTCCCTGGCCTCAGGGCGGGTCCTACGAGCAGTACTTC. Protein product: CSATPWPQGGSYEQYF.

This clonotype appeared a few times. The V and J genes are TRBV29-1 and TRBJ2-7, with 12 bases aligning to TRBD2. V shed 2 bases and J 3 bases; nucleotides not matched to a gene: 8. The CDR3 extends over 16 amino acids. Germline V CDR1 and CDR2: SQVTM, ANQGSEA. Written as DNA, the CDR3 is TGCAGCGTTGAATACTGGACTAGCGGGAACCTCTACGAGCAGTACTTC. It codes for CSVEYWTSGNLYEQYF.

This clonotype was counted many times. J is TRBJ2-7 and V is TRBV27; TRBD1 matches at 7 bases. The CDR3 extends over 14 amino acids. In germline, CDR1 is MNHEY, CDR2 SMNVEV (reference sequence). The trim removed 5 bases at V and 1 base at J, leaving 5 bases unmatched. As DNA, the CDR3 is TGTGCCAGCAGTCCCGGGGACAGTTCCTACGAGCAGTACTTC. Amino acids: CASSPGDSSYEQYF.

CDR3 amino acids: CASSPLWTSGRETQYF. In DNA, the CDR3 is TGTGCCAGCAGCCCACTCTGGACTAGCGGGAGGGAGACCCAGTACTTC. This chain joins TRBV4-2 and TRBJ2-5; TRBD2 matches 14 bases. After removal of 4 bases from V and 5 bases from J, the junction contained 6 bases not matched to a gene. The germline gives CDR1 LGHNA, CDR2 YNFKEQ. The CDR3 is made up of 16 amino acids.